The 3 T cell receptor beta chains in this list originate from one sample, sequenced in a study of response to subunit inactivated influenza vaccine (dated by TCRdb to 2017 to 2018). Library preparation employed RT-PCR. TCRdb shows the sequencer as Illumina HiSeq 2500. TCRdb's own reprocessing of the public reads used fastp at Q25 and MiXCR and kept productive beta chains. Every entry covers one CDR3 protein and lists the most common genes and DNA from its rows. Present in this sample are around 580,000 distinct CDR3 sequences, 14% of which were seen just once. The ten most abundant clones make up over 8.5% of the sample. Here the sequenced sample was PBMCs from blood, taken less than 13 days after vaccination. All receptors come from a man aged 45 to 65 who received an inactivated influenza vaccine. Donor details come from another sample of the same person, matched by shared clones.

V usage is TRBV9 and J usage is TRBJ1-6; D is perhaps TRBD1 (6 bases). The V end lost 2 bases, the J end lost 11 bases, and 14 bases lay between the germline ends. Germline V gene sequence: CDR1 SGDLS, CDR2 YYNGEE. This CDR3 contains 14 residues. CDR3 amino acids: CASSVRTDRPPLHF. CDR3 bases: TGTGCCAGCAGCGTCAGGACAGACAGGCCACCCCTCCACTTT.

This clonotype was counted between two and nine times. The chain recombines TRBV6-5 with TRBJ2-5; possibly TRBD1 or TRBD2 for D (5 bases each). The CDR3 spans 14 residues. The V end was cut by 1 base, the J end by 0 bases, with 6 bases between. CDR1 and CDR2 (germline): MNHEY, SVGAGI. The CDR3 reads CASSYWGHQETQYF. CDR3 DNA: TGTGCCAGCAGTTACTGGGGACACCAAGAGACCCAGTACTTC.

The chain recombines TRBV20-1 with TRBJ2-3; TRBD2 aligns across 9 bases. Germline V gene lookup returns CDR1 DFQATT and CDR2 SNEGSKA (reference sequence). The CDR3 runs 15 residues. Trimming at V came to 1 base and at J to 8 bases, leaving 10 bases not matched to a gene. CDR3: CSARGGGGELRTQYF. The CDR3 nucleotides are TGCAGTGCTAGAGGCGGCGGGGGGGAGTTGCGTACGCAGTATTTT.